A single sample is the source of the 13 T cell receptor beta chains below, sequenced in a study of beta chain features in type 1 diabetes. Sequencing targeted expressed TCRB transcripts, as all isolated RNA had been reverse transcribed. Data came from immunoSEQ multiplex PCR; TCRdb stores just in-frame clones and leaves some out. The data show around 430,000 clones, around 28% seen once. Sequencing was done on a sample of naive CD4+ T cells from blood. These receptors were obtained from a man aged 18 to 35 in good health.

As for this clone: At the DNA level, this CDR3 is encoded by other sequences in the same sample as well. The chain has TRBV30 and TRBJ2-7; D is ambiguous. The CDR3 loop spans 11 amino acids. Per the germline V gene, CDR1 is GTSNPN and CDR2 is SVGIG (reference sequence). The V end lost 0 bases, the J end lost 2 bases, and 2 bases lay between the germline ends. The CDR3 sequence is CAWSVPYEQYF. The CDR3 DNA reads as TGTGCCTGGAGTGTTCCCTACGAGCAGTACTTC.

The gene calls are TRBV7-2 and TRBJ2-7, with D possibly matching TRBD1 (5 bases). V was clipped by 1 base and J by 7 bases, with 14 bases between them. Germline CDR1 and CDR2: SGHTA and FQGNSA. CDR3 length: 14 residues. The CDR3 sequence: CASSLVGQGKEQYF. CDR3 coding DNA: TGTGCCAGCAGCTTAGTAGGCCAGGGTAAAGAGCAGTACTTC.

The chain couples TRBV28 to TRBJ2-3; D unclear. Trimming shortened V by 4 bases and J by 2 bases, and 7 bases separated the two germline ends. Germline-derived CDR1 and CDR2 are MDHEN and SYDVKM. This CDR3 contains 13 residues. The CDR3 region is CASSSDFTDTQYF. CDR3 in DNA: TGTGCCAGCAGTTCCGACTTCACAGATACGCAGTATTTT.

The chain couples TRBV10-3 to TRBJ2-7; tentatively, D is TRBD2 (5 bases). In germline, CDR1 is ENHRY, CDR2 SYGVKD. CDR3 length: 14 residues. Deletions cut 3 bases from V and 2 bases from J, with 11 bases between. CDR3 amino acids: CAISDGGHAYEQYF. Here the CDR3 DNA reads TGTGCCATCAGTGATGGAGGTCACGCCTACGAGCAGTACTTC.

This sequence joins TRBV15 and TRBJ2-1; TRBD1 matches 10 bases. Trimming took 5 bases from V and 3 from J; bases not matched to a gene: 4. CDR3 length: 15 amino acids. Germline CDR1 reads LNHNV; CDR2 reads YYDKDF (reference sequence). The CDR3 nucleotides read TGTGCCACCAGCGGTAGGACAGGGGGCTACAATGAGCAGTTCTTC. Amino acid sequence: CATSGRTGGYNEQFF. The full variable domain, its missing parts supplied by reference TRBV15 and TRBJ2-1, is DAMVIQNPRYQVTQFGKPVTLSCSQTLNHNVMYWYQQKSSQAPKLLFHYYDKDFNNEADTPDNFQSRRPNTSFCFLDIRSPGLGDTAMYLCATSGRTGGYNEQFFGPGTRLTVL.

This clone was found a few times. This chain joins TRBV7-9 and TRBJ1-1, with TRBD1 matching 10 bases. The J segment lost 3 bases and the V segment lost 5 bases, leaving 12 bases of the junction unmatched. Germline V gives CDR1 SEHNR, CDR2 FQNEAQ (reference sequence). This CDR3 is built from 17 residues. The CDR3 region is CASSLVLTGGVDTEAFF. DNA of the CDR3: TGTGCCAGCAGCCTCGTATTGACAGGGGGCGTGGACACTGAAGCTTTCTTT.

This rearrangement joins TRBV6-5 to TRBJ1-5; maybe TRBD1 (6 bases). The CDR3 is made up of 15 amino acids. Germline lookup yields CDR1 MNHEY and CDR2 SVGAGI. Trimming pared 4 bases from V and 0 bases from J, leaving 10 bases between. CDR3 DNA: TGTGCCAGCAGTTTCGGGACACTTAGCAATCAGCCCCAGCATTTT. It specifies CASSFGTLSNQPQHF.

The chain links TRBV13 to TRBJ2-1; 12 nucleotides line up with TRBD2. CDR3 size: 14 residues. From germline, CDR1 is PRHDT and CDR2 FYEKMQ (reference sequence). With 6 bases clipped from V and 10 bases from J, the junction kept 7 bases outside the gene matches. CDR3 residues: CASRRLAGAVEQFF. CDR3 sequence (DNA): TGTGCCAGCAGGCGACTAGCGGGAGCGGTAGAGCAGTTCTTC. Supplemented by reference TRBV13 and TRBJ2-1, the full variable domain reads AAGVIQSPRHLIKEKRETATLKCYPIPRHDTVYWYQQGPGQDPQFLISFYEKMQSDKGSIPDRFSAQQFSDYHSELNMSSLELGDSALYFCASRRLAGAVEQFFGPGTRLTVL.

The chain couples TRBV30 to TRBJ2-1; 7 bases align to TRBD2. V lost 2 bases, J lost 9 bases, and 10 bases stayed unmatched. The CDR3 is made up of 14 amino acids. The germline V gene has CDR1 GTSNPN and CDR2 SVGIG (reference sequence). CDR3 DNA sequence: TGTGCCTGGAGTAGGTCGGGAGGCCCGCCTGAGCAGTTCTTC. Translating gives CAWSRSGGPPEQFF.

This sequence joins TRBV4-2 and TRBJ2-7; 8 bases line up with TRBD2. This CDR3 has 15 amino acids. V lost 1 base to trimming and J lost 3 bases; unmatched junction nucleotides: 5. Looked up from germline, CDR1 is LGHNA and CDR2 is YNFKEQ. CDR3 region: CASSQGSGDSYEQYF. CDR3 coding DNA: TGTGCCAGCAGCCAAGGTAGCGGGGATAGCTACGAGCAGTACTTC.

The chain links TRBV7-9 to TRBJ2-3, with D possibly matching TRBD2 (5 bases). Germline V lookup: CDR1 SEHNR, CDR2 FQNEAQ (reference sequence). V dropped 6 bases and J dropped 3 bases, with 16 bases sitting between them. The CDR3 is 15 amino acids. This CDR3 reads CASSQIGRGTDTQYF. CDR3 in DNA: TGTGCCAGCAGTCAAATCGGACGAGGGACAGATACGCAGTATTTT.

This clone has only a few counts. This chain joins TRBV21-1 and TRBJ2-7; the DNA was not compared with TRBD2, the D call given in the table. TRBV21-1 corresponds to a pseudogene. CDR3 size: 16 residues. Here the CDR3 DNA reads TGTGCCAGCAGCAAAGCGAGGTCTAGCGACTCTTACGAGCAGTACTTC. Translation: CASSKARSSDSYEQYF.

The CDR3 is CAWTLGSLNTEAFF. The DNA for the CDR3 is TGTGCCTGGACCCTCGGGTCCTTGAACACTGAAGCTTTCTTT. V and J are TRBV30 and TRBJ1-1; D is unresolved. Trimming took off 4 bases at V and 0 bases at J, with 12 bases between the two ends. The germline gives CDR1 GTSNPN, CDR2 SVGIG (reference sequence). The CDR3 spans 14 residues. Full variable domain (outside the CDR3, taken from reference TRBV30 and TRBJ1-1): SQTIHQWPATLVQPVGSPLSLECTVEGTSNPNLYWYRQAAGRGLQLLFYSVGIGQISSEVPQNLSASRPQDRQFILSSKKLLLSDSGFYLCAWTLGSLNTEAFFGQGTRLTVV.